Here is one T cell receptor beta chain with its context. The specificity of this receptor is unknown. The sample holds no much larger clone one base away, and base qualities are not on file. The sample comes from a study of T cell changes during pregnancy in multiple sclerosis (dated by TCRdb to the late 2010s). With regard to the full study: The study examined how the T cell repertoire changed over the course of pregnancy in women with multiple sclerosis.

Via the germline V gene (reference sequence), CDR1 is MNHEY and CDR2 SMNVEV. Measured from the cysteine to the phenylalanine, the CDR3 is 16 residues long. Only the CDR3 region is kept as DNA, spanning 48 bases read in frame from base 1. V and J are truncated by 0 bases and 0 bases respectively, leaving an intervening sequence of 10 bases. The method behind the library was the immunoSEQ multiplex PCR assay. The source is immuneACCESS, and TCRdb retained only in-frame sequences with V and J called. Part of the clones is not carried over; for the studies checked, unresolved V genes explain less than half of this, and the remainder is unexplained. Across this sample there are 20,000 or so clones, with around nine tenths seen only once. Clones ranked in the top ten supply under 10% of the sample.

The sequence joins TRBV27 to TRBJ2-3, and the D gene may be TRBD2, 6 bases matching. Specimen: CD8+ T cells from peripheral blood mononuclear cells, collected in the third trimester of pregnancy. This clonotype was obtained from a female donor in good health, enrolled as a control in a pregnancy study. The CDR3 protein is CASSLSLALSTDTQYF. The sequenced DNA is TGTGCCAGCAGTTTATCACTAGCCCTAAGCACAGATACGCAGTATTTT.